This section outlines one T cell receptor beta chain sequence together with its context. Its antigen remains unknown. Trimming cost V 6 bases and J 2 bases; bases outside gene matches: 7. The CDR3 contains 15 residues. The V gene's germline CDR1 is MRHNA and CDR2 SNTAGT. These data come from a study of OX40 agonist ivuxolimab in advanced cancers. Study results and limitations: Among T cells, CD8+ cells averaged more expanded clones than CD4+ cells.

Repertoires were generated with immunoSEQ multiplex PCR, while TCRdb's copy carries only in-frame clones and drops some. The profile covers 17,000 or so clones, with approximately 88% appearing a single time and roughly 66% taken by the ten largest. The chain is built from TRBV6-4 and TRBJ2-7, with TRBD2 identical over 10 bases. The receptor comes from an adult with an advanced solid tumor such as melanoma, head and neck, liver or kidney cancer. The sample here was CD4+ or CD8+ T cells sorted from blood, taken in a trial of the OX40 agonist ivuxolimab. Here the CDR3 reads CASRVTSGATYEQYF. The CDR3 region has the DNA TGTGCCAGCAGGGTCACTAGCGGGGCGACCTACGAGCAGTACTTC.